The clone carrying this T cell receptor beta chain has just a few counts. This entry is derived from a study of T cell repertoires in cytomegalovirus infection. Study in general: Shared public TCR beta signatures pointed to both CMV infection and a matching HLA type.

Using its own MiXCR run on the reads, TCRdb lists one record per CDR3 protein. The data show approximately 550,000 distinct CDR3 sequences, with more than 15% seen just once and 20% to 30% held by the top ten. The sample taken for sequencing was CD8+ T cells from PBMCs. This clonotype originated in a human donor in good health (CMV status not recorded). Some clones in this sample may be carry-over from other donors' samples.

The CDR3 reads CASSVGAEEEKLFF. CDR3 DNA: TGTGCCAGCAGCGTAGGGGCGGAGGAGGAAAAACTGTTTTTT. The rearrangement links TRBV9 to TRBJ1-4, with D unclear. The germline V and J ends were trimmed by 0 bases and 8 bases, with 11 bases remaining between them. Germline V lookup: CDR1 SGDLS, CDR2 YYNGEE. The CDR3 totals 14 residues. Full variable domain (outside the CDR3, taken from reference TRBV9 and TRBJ1-4): DSGVTQTPKHLITATGQRVTLRCSPRSGDLSVYWYQQSLDQGLQFLIQYYNGEERAKGNILERFSAQQFPDLHSELNLSSLELGDSALYFCASSVGAEEEKLFFGSGTQLSVL.